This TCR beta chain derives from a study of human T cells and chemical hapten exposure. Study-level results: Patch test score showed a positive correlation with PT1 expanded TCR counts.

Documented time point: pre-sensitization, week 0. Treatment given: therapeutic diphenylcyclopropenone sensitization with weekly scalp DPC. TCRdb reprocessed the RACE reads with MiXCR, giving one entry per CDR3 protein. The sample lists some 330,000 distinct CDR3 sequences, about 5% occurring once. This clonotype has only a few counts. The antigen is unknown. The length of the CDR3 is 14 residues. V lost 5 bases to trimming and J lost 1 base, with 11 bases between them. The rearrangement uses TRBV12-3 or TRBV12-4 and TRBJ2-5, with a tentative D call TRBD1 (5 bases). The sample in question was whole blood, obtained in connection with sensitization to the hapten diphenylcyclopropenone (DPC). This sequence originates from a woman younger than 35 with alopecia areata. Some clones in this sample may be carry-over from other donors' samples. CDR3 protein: CASSRVRAQETQYF. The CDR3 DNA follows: TGTGCCAGCAGTCGAGTCAGGGCCCAAGAGACCCAGTACTTC.